This TCR beta chain stems from a study of tumor and adjacent non-tumor tissue in lung cancer. A modified ARM-PCR protocol with three rounds of nested PCR amplified TCRbeta. TCRdb fed the multiplex PCR reads into MiXCR, producing one record per CDR3 protein. This sample has about 43,000 distinct CDR3 sequences, with 60% found just once. This clonotype has more than one count but fewer than ten. A read error is possible here, since a much larger clone lies one base away. RNA was extracted from bulk tissue without any cell sorting. This non-tumor lung sample came from over 3 cm beyond the tumor edge. Chemotherapy-naive patients with new lung cancer underwent thoracic surgery in China, August–late 2014. This CDR3 has 14 amino acids. The germline gives CDR1 MNHEY, CDR2 SVGEGT.

The sequencing sample was made of distant non-tumor lung tissue. This TCR was sampled from a man aged 50-59 years with non-small cell lung cancer. The rearrangement joins TRBV6-2 or TRBV6-3 to TRBJ1-1, with a weak D call TRBD1 (5 bases). The CDR3 region is CVSSSGRGDAEAFF. In nucleotides, the CDR3 is TGTGTCAGCAGCTCGGGGCGCGGGGACGCTGAAGCTTTCTTT.